The 27 T cell receptor beta chains reported below all come from one sample, sequenced in a study of response to subunit inactivated influenza vaccine. Using its own MiXCR run on the RT-PCR reads, TCRdb lists one record per CDR3 protein. The data contain fewer than 700,000 distinct CDR3 sequences, 10% to 15% of them seen just once; the ten biggest clones take up about an eighth. The input for sequencing was PBMCs from blood, taken 45 days after vaccination. The source is a man aged 50 or older who received an inactivated influenza vaccine.

This clonotype came up a few times. The chain recombines TRBV29-1 with TRBJ1-5, with TRBD1 matching 8 bases. CDR1 is SQVTM and CDR2 is ANQGSEA in the germline V gene. CDR3 length: 14 amino acids. Losses at the gene ends were 4 bases for V and 4 bases for J; bases not matched to a gene: 6. The CDR3 DNA is TGCAGCGTTGCCCACAGGGGGGCAAATCAGCCCCAGCATTTT. Residues: CSVAHRGANQPQHF. The full variable domain, with the rest looked up from reference TRBV29-1 and TRBJ1-5, is SAVISQKPSRDICQRGTSLTIQCQVDSQVTMMFWYRQQPGQSLTLIATANQGSEATYESGFVIDKFPISRPNLTFSTLTVSNMSPEDSSIYLCSVAHRGANQPQHFGDGTRLSIL.

V is TRBV7-9 and J is TRBJ1-1; D is unresolved. CDR3 length equals 12 residues. Trimming pared 5 bases from V and 4 bases from J, leaving 8 bases between. Per the germline V gene, CDR1 is SEHNR and CDR2 is FQNEAQ (reference sequence). DNA for the CDR3: TGTGCCAGCAGCCAAACTTCCACTGAAGCTTTCTTT. This encodes CASSQTSTEAFF. The full variable domain, in which reference TRBV7-9 and TRBJ1-1 provide the parts outside the CDR3, is DTGVSQNPRHKITKRGQNVTFRCDPISEHNRLYWYRQTLGQGPEFLTYFQNEAQLEKSRLLSDRFSAERPKGSFSTLEIQRTEQGDSAMYLCASSQTSTEAFFGQGTRLTVV.

This clonotype has only a few counts. The chain links TRBV7-9 to TRBJ2-1; 9 bases align to TRBD1. Per germline, CDR1 SEHNR and CDR2 FQNEAQ (reference sequence). CDR3 length equals 16 residues. V shed 4 bases and J 5 bases; nucleotides not matched to a gene: 9. CDR3 loop: CASSSLTGGVNNEQFF. As DNA, the CDR3 is TGTGCCAGCAGCTCTTTGACAGGGGGAGTCAACAATGAGCAGTTCTTC.

This clonotype was seen only a few times. The V call is TRBV5-1, the J call TRBJ2-5, with TRBD1 identical over 9 bases. CDR3 length equals 15 residues. V dropped 2 bases and J dropped 5; count of bases not matched to a gene: 7. Germline V lookup: CDR1 SGHRS, CDR2 YFSETQ. The CDR3 DNA is TGCGCCAGCAGCTTAGGAACAGGGGGCAGGGAGACCCAGTACTTC. Translated: CASSLGTGGRETQYF.

The chain employs TRBV10-2 and TRBJ2-1; 10 bases line up with TRBD2. The germline V gene has CDR1 WSHSY and CDR2 SAAADI. The CDR3 is 15 residues long. With 6 bases clipped from V and 5 bases from J, the junction kept 7 bases outside the gene matches. CDR3 sequence reads: CASRQSSGGNNEQFF. The CDR3 DNA reads TGCGCCAGCAGGCAATCTAGCGGGGGTAACAATGAGCAGTTCTTC.

The gene calls are TRBV4-3 and TRBJ2-2; the match to TRBD1 covers 9 bases. The CDR3 covers 17 residues. Germline trimming cut 0 bases from V and 7 bases from J; bases unmatched to any gene: 9. The germline V gene has CDR1 LGHNA and CDR2 YSLEER. CDR3 bases: TGCGCCAGCAGCCAAGACTGGGACAGGGATCAATACGGGGAGCTGTTTTTT. Encoded protein: CASSQDWDRDQYGELFF.

This clonotype was recorded at least ten times. The rearrangement joins TRBV7-3 to TRBJ2-1, with 12 bases aligning to TRBD2. J gave up 3 bases and V 2 bases, and 17 bases lay outside the gene matches. Germline V lookup: CDR1 SGHTA, CDR2 FQGTGA. The CDR3 consists of 21 residues. The CDR3 DNA reads TGTGCCAGCAGCTTACCGTCGGTAGGACTAGCGGGACTGAACTTCTACAATGAGCAGTTCTTC. Translation: CASSLPSVGLAGLNFYNEQFF.

The chain links TRBV5-1 to TRBJ2-5, with D maybe TRBD2 (6 bases). In germline, CDR1 is SGHRS, CDR2 YFSETQ. The CDR3 extends over 17 amino acids. The V gene lost 0 bases and the J gene lost 2 bases, with 17 bases spanning the gap. The CDR3: CASSLAILTRGQETQYF. DNA of the CDR3: TGCGCCAGCAGCTTGGCCATCTTGACTAGAGGGCAAGAGACCCAGTACTTC.

This clonotype turned up a few times. This chain links TRBV7-8 with TRBJ2-7; 9 bases are a match to TRBD1. The CDR3 is made up of 15 amino acids. Trimming cost V 5 bases and J 5 bases; bases outside gene matches: 10. The germline V gene encodes CDR1 SGHVS and CDR2 FQNEAQ. CDR3 DNA: TGTGCCAGCAGCGGCTCCGGGACAGGGATACACGAGCAGTACTTC. Translated: CASSGSGTGIHEQYF.

V gene TRBV7-8 combines with J gene TRBJ1-2; 7 nucleotides align to TRBD1. V shed 5 bases and J 3 bases; nucleotides not matched to a gene: 9. This CDR3 region has 15 residues. Germline assignment: CDR1 SGHVS and CDR2 FQNEAQ. The CDR3 here is CASSPDPGTDYGYTF. DNA for the CDR3: TGTGCCAGCAGCCCCGACCCGGGGACAGACTATGGCTACACCTTC. Combining the CDR3 with reference TRBV7-8 and TRBJ1-2 gives the whole variable domain GAGVSQSPRYKVAKRGQDVALRCDPISGHVSLFWYQQALGQGPEFLTYFQNEAQLDKSGLPSDRFFAERPEGSVSTLKIQRTQQEDSAVYLCASSPDPGTDYGYTFGSGTRLTVV.

A few counts support this clonotype. V is TRBV6-1 and J is TRBJ1-1; 7 bases fit TRBD1. The CDR3 has 15 amino acids. Germline CDR1 MNHNS, CDR2 SASEGT. Unmatched junction bases numbered 12, after V lost 7 bases and J lost 4 bases. DNA of the CDR3: TGTGCCAGCACCACGAAAATAGGGGGCGGCACTGAAGCTTTCTTT. Amino acids: CASTTKIGGGTEAFF.

The V gene is TRBV6-1, the J gene TRBJ2-7; the match to TRBD1 covers 8 bases. This CDR3 has 14 residues. Looked up from germline, CDR1 is MNHNS and CDR2 is SASEGT. J was trimmed by 2 bases and V by 4 bases; bases with no gene match: 4. The CDR3 sequence is CASSADRAPYEQYF. CDR3 in DNA: TGTGCCAGCAGTGCGGACAGGGCGCCCTACGAGCAGTACTTC.

This clonotype was counted many times. The chain is built from TRBV29-1 and TRBJ2-1, with 8 bases matching TRBD2. CDR3 size: 16 residues. CDR1 is SQVTM and CDR2 is ANQGSEA in the germline V gene. V gave up 3 bases and J gave up 7 bases; unmatched junction bases: 14. The CDR3 DNA follows: TGCAGCGTTGATTTGGGTCCTGGGACTAGTCGAAATGAGCAGTTCTTC. Protein sequence: CSVDLGPGTSRNEQFF.

The chain carries TRBV7-8 and TRBJ2-2; the D gene is possibly TRBD2 (5 bases). This CDR3 is 14 amino acids long. V was cut by 1 base and J by 5 bases, with 8 bases left in between. CDR1 and CDR2 from the germline V gene are SGHVS and FQNEAQ. The CDR3 region has the DNA TGTGCCAGCAGCTTAGAAACTAGGACCGGGGAGCTGTTTTTT. Translating gives CASSLETRTGELFF.

This clonotype was found many times. J is TRBJ2-3 and V is TRBV4-3, with TRBD2 matching over 11 bases. Looked up from germline, CDR1 is LGHNA and CDR2 is YSLEER. V lost 0 bases, J lost 0 bases, and 5 bases stayed unmatched. The CDR3 is made up of 18 amino acids. CDR3 in DNA: TGCGCCAGCAGCCAAGATTGGGCTAGCGGGAGGAGCACAGATACGCAGTATTTT. Residues: CASSQDWASGRSTDTQYF.

V gene TRBV7-2 combines with J gene TRBJ1-2; D is unresolved. CDR3 length equals 14 residues. Trimming removed 4 bases from V and 2 bases from J, with 11 bases in between. Per the germline V gene, CDR1 is SGHTA and CDR2 is FQGNSA. This CDR3 is CASSSLNWNYGYTF. CDR3 sequence (DNA): TGTGCCAGCAGCTCCCTCAACTGGAACTATGGCTACACCTTC.

The rearrangement uses TRBV4-3 and TRBJ2-4; 9 bases agree with TRBD1. This CDR3 region has 20 residues. Germline lookup yields CDR1 LGHNA and CDR2 YSLEER. The junction had 16 bases not matched to a gene; V was cut back by 4 bases and J by 0 bases. DNA for the CDR3: TGCGCCAGCAGCCCAGACTCCGGGACAGGGTCCTCACTAGCCAAAAACATTCAGTACTTC. It is translated as CASSPDSGTGSSLAKNIQYF.

This clonotype has ten or more counts. The chain has TRBV20-1 and TRBJ1-2; D is unresolved. Trimming pared 6 bases from V and 3 bases from J, leaving 11 bases between. The length of the CDR3 is 12 residues. From germline, CDR1 is DFQATT and CDR2 SNEGSKA (reference sequence). CDR3 residues: CSAGLGDYGYTF. DNA for the CDR3: TGCAGTGCCGGGTTAGGAGACTATGGCTACACCTTC.

This sequence joins TRBV9 and TRBJ2-7; TRBD1 matches at 7 bases. J gave up 3 bases and V 2 bases, and 8 bases lay outside the gene matches. Germline assignment: CDR1 SGDLS and CDR2 YYNGEE. This CDR3 is 15 amino acids long. CDR3 DNA: TGTGCCAGCAGCGTGGCCCCGACAGGGAACTACGAGCAGTACTTC. This gives the protein CASSVAPTGNYEQYF. Filled out from reference TRBV9 and TRBJ2-7, the complete variable domain reads DSGVTQTPKHLITATGQRVTLRCSPRSGDLSVYWYQQSLDQGLQFLIQYYNGEERAKGNILERFSAQQFPDLHSELNLSSLELGDSALYFCASSVAPTGNYEQYFGPGTRLTVT.

The J gene is TRBJ2-3, the V gene TRBV7-2; D is unclear. V lost 5 bases to trimming and J lost 2 bases, with 8 bases between them. Looked up from germline, CDR1 is SGHTA and CDR2 is FQGNSA. The CDR3 has 13 residues. CDR3 DNA sequence: TGTGCCAGCAGCCTTCATCCCACAGATACGCAGTATTTT. Translation: CASSLHPTDTQYF. Based on the CDR3 plus reference TRBV7-2 and TRBJ2-3, the full variable domain is GAGVSQSPSNKVTEKGKDVELRCDPISGHTALYWYRQSLGQGLEFLIYFQGNSAPDKSGLPSDRFSAERTGGSVSTLTIQRTQQEDSAVYLCASSLHPTDTQYFGPGTRLTVL.

The V call is TRBV10-3, the J call TRBJ2-7; D perhaps matches TRBD1 (5 bases). V was trimmed by 2 bases and J by 2 bases, leaving 7 bases between them. This CDR3 has 13 residues. Germline-derived CDR1 and CDR2 are ENHRY and SYGVKD. The CDR3 DNA is TGTGCCATCAGTGAGACAGGTACCTACGAGCAGTACTTC. This sequence encodes CAISETGTYEQYF.

This sequence joins TRBV20-1 and TRBJ2-3, with 13 bases fitting TRBD2. With V trimmed by 6 bases and J by 5 bases, 14 bases remained unmatched. Germline loops: CDR1 DFQATT, CDR2 SNEGSKA (reference sequence). This CDR3 comprises 17 residues. The CDR3 loop is CSAREKTSGGWGDTQYF. The CDR3, as DNA: TGCAGTGCGAGGGAGAAGACTAGCGGGGGGTGGGGAGATACGCAGTATTTT.

This chain links TRBV4-1 with TRBJ2-3; TRBD2 might be the D (5 bases). This CDR3 is built from 16 residues. Germline V gives CDR1 MGHRA, CDR2 YSYEKL. The V gene lost 1 base and the J gene lost 5 bases, with 16 bases spanning the gap. CDR3 residues: CASSQVLARFLDTQYF. The CDR3 DNA sequence: TGCGCCAGCAGCCAAGTATTAGCGAGGTTTTTAGATACGCAGTATTTT.

This chain uses TRBV11-2 with TRBJ2-1; tentatively, D is TRBD2 (7 bases). Trimming removed 5 bases at V and 4 bases at J, with 15 bases between. Germline V gene sequence: CDR1 SGHAT, CDR2 FQNNGV. There are 15 residues in the CDR3. CDR3 sequence (DNA): TGTGCCAGCAGCCAAACAGGGAGGGCGTACAATGAGCAGTTCTTC. Translation gives CASSQTGRAYNEQFF.

The V call is TRBV28, the J call TRBJ1-2; unclear D gene. V shed 2 bases and J shed 4 bases, with 8 bases lying between them. CDR1 and CDR2 from the germline V gene are MDHEN and SYDVKM. The CDR3 extends over 13 amino acids. CDR3 in DNA: TGTGCCAGCAGTTTAGGCTGGAGCTATGGCTACACCTTC. It translates to CASSLGWSYGYTF.

This clonotype was observed many times. The V gene is TRBV5-5, the J gene TRBJ2-1; tentative D call: TRBD2 (5 bases). V lost 1 base and J 10 bases, leaving 9 bases between the germline ends. Germline CDR1 SGHKS, CDR2 YYEKEE (reference sequence). There are 12 residues in the CDR3. CDR3 coding DNA: TGTGCCAGCAGCTTGTGGGAGAGGGAGCAGTTCTTC. Amino acids: CASSLWEREQFF.

This clonotype was seen a few times. The chain employs TRBV11-3 and TRBJ2-1; TRBD2 matches at 10 bases. The junction had 4 bases not matched to a gene; V was cut back by 4 bases and J by 7 bases. This CDR3 spans 14 amino acids. Germline V gene sequence: CDR1 SGHNT, CDR2 YENEEA. The DNA of the CDR3 is TGTGCCAGCAGCTCCGGGACTAGCGCAAATGAGCAGTTCTTC. Translation gives CASSSGTSANEQFF.